These 7 T cell receptor beta chains were all obtained from the same sample, sequenced in a study of T-cell memory formation after mild COVID-19. MiXCR, run by TCRdb on the 5' RACE reads, gives a single entry per CDR3 protein. The table lists 300,000 to 400,000 distinct CDR3 sequences, approximately 13% of them singletons. Material for sequencing was PBMCs or a T cell subset sorted from them (not recorded which). Source of these receptors: a young man who had mild COVID-19 (a few samples of this study predate the infection). Cell type and time point are not known.

The rearrangement links TRBV2 to TRBJ1-1; D gene ambiguous. V was cut by 3 bases and J by 2 bases, with 10 bases left in between. CDR1 SNHLY and CDR2 FYNNEI come from the germline V gene. CDR3 length equals 14 residues. The CDR3 sequence: CASSEARQNTEAFF. CDR3 coding DNA: TGTGCCAGCAGTGAGGCCAGACAAAACACTGAAGCTTTCTTT.

The V gene is TRBV24-1, the J gene TRBJ2-7; D is undetermined. Germline loops: CDR1 KGHDR, CDR2 SFDVKD. This CDR3 region has 10 residues. V lost 8 bases to trimming and J lost 4 bases, with 5 bases between them. Here the CDR3 DNA reads TGTGCCACCAACCGATACGAGCAGTACGTC. Protein sequence: CATNRYEQYV.

This clonotype has more than one count but fewer than ten. The chain carries TRBV5-1 and TRBJ1-1; D is uncertain. The CDR3 length is 13 residues. The germline V gene has CDR1 SGHRS and CDR2 YFSETQ. Between the trimmed V and J ends, which lost 2 bases and 8 bases, there was a span of 13 bases. CDR3: CASSLERGFEAFF. In DNA form, the CDR3 reads TGCGCCAGCAGCTTAGAACGTGGGTTCGAAGCTTTCTTT. The variable domain in full, completed from reference TRBV5-1 and TRBJ1-1, reads KAGVTQTPRYLIKTRGQQVTLSCSPISGHRSVSWYQQTPGQGLQFLFEYFSETQRNKGNFPGRFSGRQFSNSRSEMNVSTLELGDSALYLCASSLERGFEAFFGQGTRLTVV.

This clonotype has a handful of counts. This chain uses TRBV6-2 or TRBV6-3 with TRBJ2-7; D tentatively fits TRBD1 or TRBD2 (5 bases each). The CDR3 consists of 15 residues. Germline-derived CDR1 and CDR2 are MNHEY and SVGEGT. V lost 6 bases and J lost 4, with 19 bases in between. CDR3 sequence: CASSYTRGTSYEQYF. The CDR3 region has the DNA TGTGCCAGCAGCTACACTCGGGGCACCTCTTACGAGCAGTACTTC.

This chain uses TRBV7-2 with TRBJ1-2; a weak D match, TRBD1 (5 bases). The ends were cut back, 5 bases at V and 3 bases at J, with 16 bases in the middle. The CDR3 extends over 15 amino acids. Germline assignment: CDR1 SGHTA and CDR2 FQGNSA. The CDR3 nucleotides read TGTGCCAGCAGCCCAGCCTCGACAGCTTACTATGGCTACACCTTC. Residues: CASSPASTAYYGYTF.

The chain employs TRBV7-2 and TRBJ2-3; 11 positions match TRBD2. Germline V lookup: CDR1 SGHTA, CDR2 FQGNSA. This CDR3 has 13 amino acids. V dropped 10 bases and J dropped 6; count of bases not matched to a gene: 6. The CDR3 DNA reads TGTGCCAATAGCGGGGGGGCTGGGGATACGCAGTATTTT. Its translation: CANSGGAGDTQYF. The full variable domain, its missing parts supplied by reference TRBV7-2 and TRBJ2-3, is GAGVSQSPSNKVTEKGKDVELRCDPISGHTALYWYRQSLGQGLEFLIYFQGNSAPDKSGLPSDRFSAERTGGSVSTLTIQRTQQEDSAVYLCANSGGAGDTQYFGPGTRLTVL.

The chain carries TRBV27 and TRBJ2-1; D tentatively reads TRBD1 or TRBD2 (5 bases each). CDR1 is MNHEY and CDR2 is SMNVEV in the germline V gene (reference sequence). Trimming removed 4 bases from V and 12 bases from J, with 13 bases in between. This CDR3 is 12 amino acids long. Here the CDR3 DNA reads TGTGCCAGCAGTTCCTCGACAGAGGGGCAGTTCTTC. Its protein is CASSSSTEGQFF.